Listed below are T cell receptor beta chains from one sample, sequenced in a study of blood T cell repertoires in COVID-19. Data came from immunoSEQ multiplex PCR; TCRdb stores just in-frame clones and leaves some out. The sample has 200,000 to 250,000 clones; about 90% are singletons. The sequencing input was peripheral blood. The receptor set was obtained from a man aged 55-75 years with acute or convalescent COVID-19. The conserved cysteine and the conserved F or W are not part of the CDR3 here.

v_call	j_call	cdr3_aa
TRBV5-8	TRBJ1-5	ASSEGDQPQH
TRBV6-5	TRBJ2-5	ASGPGLATETQY
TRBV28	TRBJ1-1	ATIRGEGPEAF
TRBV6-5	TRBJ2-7	ASGRTNFYEQY
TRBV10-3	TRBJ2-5	AISESTSSAGGETQY
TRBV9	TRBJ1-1	ASSVDPGVTEAF
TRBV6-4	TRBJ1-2	ASRPEAFVYGYT
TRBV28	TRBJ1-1	ASSLATGPNTEAF
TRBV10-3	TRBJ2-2	AITGTGLLTGELF
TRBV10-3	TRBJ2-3	ATRTSERSTDTQY
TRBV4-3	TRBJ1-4	ASSRGQGEKLF
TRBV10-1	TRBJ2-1	ASNGNFRGAGGCQYNEQF
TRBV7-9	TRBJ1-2	ASSLEEGGYT
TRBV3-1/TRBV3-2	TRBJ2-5	ASSLGLAGLRETQY
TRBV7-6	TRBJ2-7	ASSWGDRSYEQY
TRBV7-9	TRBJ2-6	ASSPEGAGANVLT
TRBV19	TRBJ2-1	ASSSDSSYNEQF
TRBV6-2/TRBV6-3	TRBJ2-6	ASSYQGAGANVLT
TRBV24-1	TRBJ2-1	ATSDLQRGLAGGGEQF
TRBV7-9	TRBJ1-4	ASSPPTGLHEKLF
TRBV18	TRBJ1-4	ASSPTGYNEKLF
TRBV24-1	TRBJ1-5	ATSDESQPQH
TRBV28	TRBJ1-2	ASGIDRTGRGYGYT
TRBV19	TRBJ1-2	ASSNTGGGYGYT
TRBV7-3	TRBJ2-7	ASSLMSGRGYEQY
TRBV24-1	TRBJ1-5	ATSGGGLNQPQH
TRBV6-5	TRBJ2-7	ASSHRDTKDEQY
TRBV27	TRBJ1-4	AKQGARSFTVEKLF
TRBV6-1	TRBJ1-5	ASSGGGPGGNQPQH
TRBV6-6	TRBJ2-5	ASSLWGLAGVGGETQY
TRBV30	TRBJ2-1	AWKSRNEQF
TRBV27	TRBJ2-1	ASSRTSGRGVRDNEQF
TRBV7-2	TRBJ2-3	ASSLRLTSTDTQY
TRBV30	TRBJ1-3	AWSGDRASGNTIY
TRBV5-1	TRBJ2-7	ASRLSGTGSYEQY
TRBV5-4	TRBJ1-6	ASSFGQGVSPLH
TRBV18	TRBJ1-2	ASSLDRGPFYGYT
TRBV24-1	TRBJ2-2	ATSEQGQGGELF
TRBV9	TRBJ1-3	ASSASGAGNTIY
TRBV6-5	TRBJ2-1	ASSPSGVNEQF
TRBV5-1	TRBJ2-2	ASSWGGRANTGELF
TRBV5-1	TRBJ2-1	ASSLRQGIGNEQF
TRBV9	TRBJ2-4	ASSGDRGTKNIQY
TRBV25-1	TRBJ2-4	ASGGWGLAGPIQY
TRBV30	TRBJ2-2	AWRPGTNTGELF
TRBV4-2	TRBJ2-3	ASSQELTTDTQY
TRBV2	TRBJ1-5	ASSDTGGQPQH
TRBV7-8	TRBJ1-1	ASSLEGQQNTEAF
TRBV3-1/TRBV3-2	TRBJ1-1	ASSQIQGAAF
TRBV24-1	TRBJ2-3	ATSDFGEPPHSTDTQY
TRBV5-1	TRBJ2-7	ASSLSDPRSSEQY
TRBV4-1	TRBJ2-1	ASSQAIPRTSGRNEQF
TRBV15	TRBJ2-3	ATSRSGLSTDTQY
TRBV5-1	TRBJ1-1	ASSLEGQGITEAF
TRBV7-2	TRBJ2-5	ASSLGLGETQY
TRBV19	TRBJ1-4	ASSTLRSRGEKLF
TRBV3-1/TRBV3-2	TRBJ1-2	ASSQDTGGAGGYT
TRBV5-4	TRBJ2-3	ASSFIRGDTQY
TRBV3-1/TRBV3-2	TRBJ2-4	ASSQVSEAIQY
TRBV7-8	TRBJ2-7	ASSLRGYYEQY